This T cell receptor (beta chain) was captured by sequencing in a study of blood T cell repertoires in COVID-19 (dated by TCRdb to the early 2020s). With respect to the entire study: Samples covering the acute and convalescent phases of COVID-19 were provided by collaborators in the United States, Italy and Spain. The prospective study material was composed of cDNA or gDNA derived from T cells, B-cell-depleted T cells, or PBMCs. The dataset comprised deeply sampled blood TCRbeta repertoires from subjects exposed to, actively infected with, or recovered from COVID-19. The repertoires were released in a freely available public database meant as a resource for research on the immune response to SARS-CoV-2. Samples came from the ongoing ImmuneRACE study (first 160 participants) plus 1,254 subjects from 6 global collaborators. Sample metadata almost always included a de-identified subject ID, COVID-19 status, age in years and sex. Where available, HLA class I and class II types were obtained from metadata supplied by the sample provider rather than from assay-based typing.

Participants in the prospective study were enrolled through a virtual design, were aged roughly 18 to 100 years, and lived in 24 United States geographic areas. To assign participants to cohorts, the prospective study relied on clinical history that participants themselves reported in a screening survey and a study questionnaire. For ImmuneRACE Cohort 3, a participant was defined as recovered based on two consecutive negative NP/OP PCR tests, clearance by a healthcare professional, or resolution of symptoms. Each participant in the prospective study had whole blood, serum and a nasopharyngeal or oropharyngeal swab collected by mobile phlebotomists. Prospective study participants could optionally give additional blood draws and questionnaires over a roughly two-month period. Prospective study blood samples were shipped either frozen or at room temperature before DNA extraction. On the study overall, not on this receptor specifically: The amount of clinical and demographic metadata varied by source and participant and was provided uncurated.

The immunoSEQ Assay, a bias-controlled multiplex PCR, was used to amplify TCRbeta CDR3 regions from genomic DNA. As for the original processing: The number of nucleated cells in each sample was estimated by amplification of reference gene primers within the assay. Sequence reads were collapsed and filtered to measure the absolute abundance of every unique TCRbeta CDR3 rearrangement. Productive Simpson clonality was computed per sample as the square root of Simpson's diversity index over productive rearrangements. TCRdb carries this immuneACCESS record with in-frame sequences only. Its versions omit some clonotypes, under half of them owing to an unresolved V gene in the studies checked, with the rest unexplained. That table furnishes V, J and clone size, whereas the DNA furnished D and trimming. This sample comprises about 190,000 clones, roughly 80% of them detected only once. The ten largest account for more than 2.5% of the sample.

Concerning this clone itself: Its cognate antigen has yet to be identified. It has no much larger one-base neighbor in the sample; base qualities were not kept.

This sequence was found in a woman aged 25 to 39 who had recovered from COVID-19. Input material: PBMCs or T cells enriched from blood (not recorded which).

Here is the DNA: TGTGCCAGTAGAGACCCGGGGACAGGGGGCCACACTGAAGCTTTCTTT. Translated, this is CASRDPGTGGHTEAFF. The rearrangement joined TRBV19 to TRBJ1-1; 12 junctional bases match TRBD1. Taken from cysteine to phenylalanine, the CDR3 has 16 residues. The only DNA kept is the CDR3, 48 bases in frame from the first base. The junction shows trimming of 6 bases on V and 3 bases on J, and the gene matches do not reach 8 bases of it. CDR1 and CDR2 are drawn from the germline V gene (reference sequence): LNHDA, SQIVND.